These 22 T cell receptor beta chains share one sample of origin, sequenced in a study of T cells in Graves' hyperthyroidism and ophthalmopathy. Authors of the study amplified TCR beta CDR3 regions from RNA transcripts. HTBI primers were the set used in a first-round RT-PCR of the TCR CDR3. Each CDR3 protein is one row after TCRdb ran MiXCR on the multiplex PCR reads. The profile shows around 540,000 distinct CDR3 sequences, just over 45% of them singletons. Sequenced input: peripheral blood or thyroid tissue (not recorded which). These receptors were collected from a woman between 18 and 29 years old with Graves' hyperthyroidism.

This clonotype was picked up a small number of times. The genes are TRBV7-8 and TRBJ1-1; D ambiguous. The CDR3 runs 16 residues. V was trimmed by 5 bases and J by 1 base, leaving 17 bases between them. Germline CDR1 is SGHVS and CDR2 is FQNEAQ. The CDR3 reads CASSQAVEVANTEAFF. In nucleotides, the CDR3 is TGTGCCAGCAGCCAGGCGGTCGAAGTGGCGAACACTGAAGCTTTCTTT.

This clonotype showed up many times. This rearrangement joins TRBV7-8 to TRBJ1-6; D is undetermined. The V end lost 7 bases, the J end lost 7 bases, and 14 bases lay between the germline ends. This CDR3 has 14 residues. Germline V gives CDR1 SGHVS, CDR2 FQNEAQ. The CDR3 bases are TGTGCCAGCAAACGCGGCAGAAACAATTCACCCCTCCACTTT. Its protein is CASKRGRNNSPLHF.

This rearrangement joins TRBV2 to TRBJ1-6, with D maybe TRBD1 (6 bases). V was trimmed by 3 bases and J by 9 bases, leaving 12 bases between them. This CDR3 comprises 14 residues. Looked up from germline, CDR1 is SNHLY and CDR2 is FYNNEI. CDR3 loop: CASSEGGLASPLHF. As DNA, the CDR3 is TGTGCCAGCAGTGAGGGGGGCCTTGCTTCACCCCTCCACTTT.

Notes on this clonotype: A single base separates this from a much larger clone, so it may be a read error. The chain uses TRBV29-1 and TRBJ2-2, with a weak D call TRBD2 (5 bases). Germline-derived CDR1 and CDR2 are SQVTM and ANQGSEA. The CDR3 loop spans 12 amino acids. The CDR3 DNA reads TGCAGCGTTGGGCTGAACACCGGGGAGCTGCTTTTT. Encoded protein: CSVGLNTGELLF.

V usage is TRBV7-2 and J usage is TRBJ2-7, with TRBD1 identical over 7 bases. Per the germline V gene, CDR1 is SGHTA and CDR2 is FQGNSA. This CDR3 spans 14 amino acids. Losses at the gene ends were 6 bases for V and 5 bases for J; bases not matched to a gene: 10. As DNA, the CDR3 is TGTGCCAGCAGGCCCCGGGACAGCGGCCACGAGCAGTACTTC. Its translation is CASRPRDSGHEQYF.

Ten or more counts support this clonotype. This chain connects TRBV2 to TRBJ1-5, with D uncertain. This CDR3 is built from 13 residues. Per the germline V gene, CDR1 is SNHLY and CDR2 is FYNNEI. V shed 5 bases and J shed 0 bases, with 5 bases lying between them. The CDR3 DNA sequence: TGTGCCAGCAGTCACGCTAGCAATCAGCCCCAGCATTTT. The encoded protein is CASSHASNQPQHF.

The chain is built from TRBV20-1 and TRBJ2-7; a weak D match, TRBD2 (5 bases). V was cut by 5 bases and J by 1 base, with 12 bases left in between. The germline CDR1 and CDR2 sequences are DFQATT and SNEGSKA (reference sequence). This CDR3 spans 13 amino acids. The CDR3 loop reads CSAGQRVSYEQYF. Here the CDR3 DNA reads TGCAGTGCTGGGCAGAGGGTATCCTACGAGCAGTACTTC.

Ten or more counts support this clonotype. The genes are TRBV6-6 and TRBJ1-1; no firm D call. Trimming cost V 7 bases and J 0 bases, with 12 bases left between them. The germline gives CDR1 MNHNY, CDR2 SVGAGI (reference sequence). The CDR3 is made up of 14 amino acids. For the CDR3, the DNA is TGTGCCAGCACCGTTACAGCAATGAACACTGAAGCTTTCTTT. As protein: CASTVTAMNTEAFF.

The chain is built from TRBV7-9 and TRBJ2-7, with TRBD1 matching over 9 bases. This CDR3 is 15 amino acids long. V trimming: 3 bases; J trimming: 5 bases; junction bases outside the gene matches: 8. Looked up from germline, CDR1 is SEHNR and CDR2 is FQNEAQ (reference sequence). This CDR3 is CASSLVGTGRNEQYF. DNA for the CDR3: TGTGCCAGCAGCTTGGTAGGGACAGGGCGGAACGAGCAGTACTTC. Variable domain in full (rest from reference TRBV7-9 and TRBJ2-7): DTGVSQNPRHKITKRGQNVTFRCDPISEHNRLYWYRQTLGQGPEFLTYFQNEAQLEKSRLLSDRFSAERPKGSFSTLEIQRTEQGDSAMYLCASSLVGTGRNEQYFGPGTRLTVT.

This clonotype was counted only a few times. This rearrangement joins TRBV5-1 to TRBJ2-5; D remains ambiguous. CDR3 length equals 14 residues. Germline CDR1 and CDR2: SGHRS and YFSETQ. V gave up 0 bases and J gave up 4 bases, with 10 bases separating them. CDR3 loop: CASSLALPRETQYF. CDR3 nucleotides: TGCGCCAGCAGCTTGGCCCTACCCCGAGAGACCCAGTACTTC.

This clonotype was detected a few times. CDR3 nucleotides: TGCAGCGTTGACTCGGGACATCTTCCCGGCCGGACCGAGCAGTACTTC. The encoded protein is CSVDSGHLPGRTEQYF. V gene TRBV29-1 combines with J gene TRBJ2-7; maybe TRBD1 (6 bases). V was pared by 3 bases and J by 6 bases, with 24 bases between. Germline V CDR1 and CDR2: SQVTM, ANQGSEA. This CDR3 contains 16 residues.

This sequence joins TRBV12-3 or TRBV12-4 and TRBJ2-3; the D gene is possibly TRBD2 (5 bases). Trimming shortened V by 9 bases and J by 2 bases, and 12 bases separated the two germline ends. The CDR3 runs 13 residues. The CDR3 sequence is CASSETFTDTQYF. CDR3 nucleotide sequence: TGTGCCAGTAGCGAGACATTCACAGATACGCAGTATTTT.

This clonotype showed up many times. The J gene is TRBJ1-2, the V gene TRBV25-1; the D gene is possibly TRBD1 (6 bases). This CDR3 is built from 11 residues. Trimming stripped 6 bases from V and 7 bases from J, with 9 bases between. Germline V gives CDR1 MGHDK, CDR2 SYGVNS. CDR3 coding DNA: TGTGCCAGCAGGAGGGGGGTTGGCTACACCTTC. As protein: CASRRGVGYTF.

CDR3 in amino acids: CASGPGGVTEAFF. The DNA for the CDR3 is TGTGCCAGCGGTCCTGGGGGTGTCACTGAAGCTTTCTTT. V and J are TRBV25-1 and TRBJ1-1, with D possibly matching TRBD1 (5 bases). The CDR3 is 13 amino acids. The germline V and J ends were trimmed by 8 bases and 4 bases, with 14 bases remaining between them. From germline, CDR1 is MGHDK and CDR2 SYGVNS.

This clonotype appeared a single time. V and J are TRBV5-1 and TRBJ1-1, with 7 bases identical to TRBD1. Trimming removed 0 bases from V and 4 bases from J; junction bases left unmatched: 6. There are 15 residues in the CDR3. CDR1 and CDR2 (germline): SGHRS, YFSETQ. CDR3 DNA sequence: TGCGCCAGCAGCTTGGAGACAGGGTATGGCACTGAAGCTTTCTTT. It translates to CASSLETGYGTEAFF.

This clonotype was picked up many times. The chain uses TRBV10-3 and TRBJ2-7; the D gene is possibly TRBD2 (6 bases). The CDR3 loop spans 13 amino acids. The germline V and J ends were trimmed by 0 bases and 3 bases, with 6 bases remaining between them. The V gene's germline CDR1 is ENHRY and CDR2 SYGVKD. The CDR3 reads CAISESEGYEQYF. The CDR3 DNA sequence: TGTGCCATCAGTGAGTCGGAGGGCTACGAGCAGTACTTC.

This clonotype has a count of ten or more. The chain combines TRBV10-3 with TRBJ1-1, with D unclear. Germline CDR1 reads ENHRY; CDR2 reads SYGVKD. Trimming took off 0 bases at V and 1 base at J, with 9 bases between the two ends. The CDR3 has 15 residues. This CDR3 is CAISESRRENTEAFF. The CDR3 DNA sequence: TGTGCCATCAGTGAGTCACGGCGGGAGAACACTGAAGCTTTCTTT.

The V call is TRBV6-5, the J call TRBJ2-7; TRBD2 matches at 7 bases. This CDR3 has 14 residues. The germline gives CDR1 MNHEY, CDR2 SVGAGI. With 5 bases clipped from V and 0 bases from J, the junction kept 4 bases outside the gene matches. The CDR3 coding sequence is TGTGCCAGCAGTATAAGCGGGACCTCCTACGAGCAGTACTTC. It encodes CASSISGTSYEQYF.

This clonotype was picked up many times. The chain combines TRBV10-3 with TRBJ1-4; weak D call: TRBD1 (5 bases). This CDR3 comprises 13 residues. Germline V CDR1 and CDR2: ENHRY, SYGVKD. The V gene lost 6 bases and the J gene lost 4 bases, with 9 bases spanning the gap. The CDR3 bases are TGTGCCATCAGCCAGACAGATAATGAAAAACTGTTTTTT. Its protein is CAISQTDNEKLFF.

This clonotype was picked up a small number of times. The chain has TRBV7-3 and TRBJ2-5, with TRBD1 matching over 7 bases. J was trimmed by 0 bases and V by 2 bases; bases with no gene match: 3. Germline-derived CDR1 and CDR2 are SGHTA and FQGTGA. The CDR3 is 15 amino acids. CDR3 DNA: TGTGCCAGCAGCTTAGGCAGGGGGAACCAAGAGACCCAGTACTTC. Translation gives CASSLGRGNQETQYF. Full variable domain (rest looked up from reference TRBV7-3 and TRBJ2-5): GAGVSQTPSNKVTEKGKYVELRCDPISGHTALYWYRQSLGQGPEFLIYFQGTGAADDSGLPNDRFFAVRPEGSVSTLKIQRTERGDSAVYLCASSLGRGNQETQYFGPGTRLLVL.

The V call is TRBV10-3, the J call TRBJ1-1, with TRBD1 as a possible D gene (5 bases). Per germline, CDR1 ENHRY and CDR2 SYGVKD. The CDR3 runs to 14 residues. V lost 3 bases and J 4 bases, leaving 12 bases between the germline ends. CDR3 nucleotide sequence: TGTGCCATCAGTGAAGTTCAGGGAAGCACTGAAGCTTTCTTT. Amino acids: CAISEVQGSTEAFF.

Comment on this clonotype: Germline is not matched at one junction end, which may reflect a read error. This chain uses TRBV2 with TRBJ1-2; TRBD1 aligns across 8 bases. Looked up from germline, CDR1 is SNHLY and CDR2 is FYNNEI. The CDR3 contains 11 residues. The CDR3 bases are TGCGCCAGGGGGCCGAGCTATGGCTACACCTTC. This codes for CARGPSYGYTF.